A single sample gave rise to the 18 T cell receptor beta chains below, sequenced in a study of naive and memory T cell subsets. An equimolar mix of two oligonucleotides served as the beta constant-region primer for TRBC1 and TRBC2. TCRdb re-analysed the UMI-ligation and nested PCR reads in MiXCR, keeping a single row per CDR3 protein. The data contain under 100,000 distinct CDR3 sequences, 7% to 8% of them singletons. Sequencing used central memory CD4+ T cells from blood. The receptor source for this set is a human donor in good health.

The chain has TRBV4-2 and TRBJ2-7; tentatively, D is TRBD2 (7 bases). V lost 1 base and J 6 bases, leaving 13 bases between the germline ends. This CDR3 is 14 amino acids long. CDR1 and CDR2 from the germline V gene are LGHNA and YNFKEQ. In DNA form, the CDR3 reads TGTGCCAGCAGCCAAGGGGGGGGGGCCGGCGAGCAGTACTTC. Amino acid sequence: CASSQGGGAGEQYF.

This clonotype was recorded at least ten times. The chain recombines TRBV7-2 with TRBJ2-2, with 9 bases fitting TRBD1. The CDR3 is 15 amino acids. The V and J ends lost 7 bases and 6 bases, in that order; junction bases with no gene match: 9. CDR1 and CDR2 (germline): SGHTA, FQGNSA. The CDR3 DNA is TGTGCCAGCAAACTGGGGACAGGGTTATCCGGGGAGCTGTTTTTT. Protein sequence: CASKLGTGLSGELFF.

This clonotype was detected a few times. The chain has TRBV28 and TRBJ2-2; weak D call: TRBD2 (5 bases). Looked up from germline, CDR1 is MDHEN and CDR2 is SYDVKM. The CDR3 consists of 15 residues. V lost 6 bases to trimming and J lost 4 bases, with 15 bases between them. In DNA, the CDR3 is TGTGCCAGCAGAGCCCGGACCGGGGTCACCGGGGAGCTGTTTTTT. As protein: CASRARTGVTGELFF. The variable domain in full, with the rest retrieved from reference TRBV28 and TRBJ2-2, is DVKVTQSSRYLVKRTGEKVFLECVQDMDHENMFWYRQDPGLGLRLIYFSYDVKMKEKGDIPEGYSVSREKKERFSLILESASTNQTSMYLCASRARTGVTGELFFGEGSRLTVL.

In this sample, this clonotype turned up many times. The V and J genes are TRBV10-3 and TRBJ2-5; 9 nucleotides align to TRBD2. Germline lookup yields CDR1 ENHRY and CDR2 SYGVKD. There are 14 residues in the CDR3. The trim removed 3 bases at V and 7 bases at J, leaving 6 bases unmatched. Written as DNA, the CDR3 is TGTGCCATCAGTGAAGGAGCGGGAGGTGGGACCCAGTACTTC. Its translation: CAISEGAGGGTQYF.

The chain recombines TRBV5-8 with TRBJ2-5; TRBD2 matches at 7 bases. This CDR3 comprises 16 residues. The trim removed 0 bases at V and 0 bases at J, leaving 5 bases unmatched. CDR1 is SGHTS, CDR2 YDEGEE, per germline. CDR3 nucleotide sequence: TGTGCCAGCAGCTTGGGGAGCGGGAATTACCAAGAGACCCAGTACTTC. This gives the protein CASSLGSGNYQETQYF. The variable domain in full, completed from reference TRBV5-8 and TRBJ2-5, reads EAGVTQSPTHLIKTRGQQATLRCSPISGHTSVYWYQQALGLGLQFLLWYDEGEERNRGNFPPRFSGRQFPNYSSELNVNALELEDSALYLCASSLGSGNYQETQYFGPGTRLLVL.

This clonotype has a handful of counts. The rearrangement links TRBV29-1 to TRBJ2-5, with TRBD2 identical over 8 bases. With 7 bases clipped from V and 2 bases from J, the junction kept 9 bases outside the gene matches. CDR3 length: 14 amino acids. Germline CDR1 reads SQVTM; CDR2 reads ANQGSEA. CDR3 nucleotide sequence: TGCAGCGCTCACGGGGGGGGGTTTCAAGAGACCCAGTACTTC. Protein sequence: CSAHGGGFQETQYF.

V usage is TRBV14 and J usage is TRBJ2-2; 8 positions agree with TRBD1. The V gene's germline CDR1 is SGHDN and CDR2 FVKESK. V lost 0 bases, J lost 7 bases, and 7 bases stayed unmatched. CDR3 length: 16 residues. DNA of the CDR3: TGTGCCAGCAGCCAAGAGTTGGTCAGGGGGCGCGGGGAGCTGTTTTTT. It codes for CASSQELVRGRGELFF.

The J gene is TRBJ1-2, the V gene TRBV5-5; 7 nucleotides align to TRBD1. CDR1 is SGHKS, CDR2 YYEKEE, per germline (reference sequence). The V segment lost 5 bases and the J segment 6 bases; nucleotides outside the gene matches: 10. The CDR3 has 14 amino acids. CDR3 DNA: TGTGCCAGCAGACCGACAGGGTCAAGGGATGGCTACACCTTC. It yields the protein CASRPTGSRDGYTF.

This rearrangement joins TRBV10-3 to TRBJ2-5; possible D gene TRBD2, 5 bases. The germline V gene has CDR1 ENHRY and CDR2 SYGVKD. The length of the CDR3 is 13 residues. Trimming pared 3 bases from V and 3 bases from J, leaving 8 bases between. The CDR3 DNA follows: TGTGCCATCAGTGAATCGGGGAAAGAGACCCAGTACTTC. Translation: CAISESGKETQYF.

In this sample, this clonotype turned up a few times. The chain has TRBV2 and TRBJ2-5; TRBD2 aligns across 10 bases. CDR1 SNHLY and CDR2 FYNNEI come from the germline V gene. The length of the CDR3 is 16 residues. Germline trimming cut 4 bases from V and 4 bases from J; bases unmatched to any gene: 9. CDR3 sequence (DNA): TGTGCCAGCAGTGGGGTTAGCGGGGGGCCCGGAGAGACCCAGTACTTC. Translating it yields CASSGVSGGPGETQYF.

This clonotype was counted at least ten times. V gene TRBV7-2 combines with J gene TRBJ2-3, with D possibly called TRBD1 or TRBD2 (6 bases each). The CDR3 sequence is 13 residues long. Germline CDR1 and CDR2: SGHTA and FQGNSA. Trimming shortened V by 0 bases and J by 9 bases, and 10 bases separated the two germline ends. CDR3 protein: CASSLAPGGTQYF. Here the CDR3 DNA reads TGTGCCAGCAGCTTAGCTCCCGGGGGCACGCAGTATTTT.

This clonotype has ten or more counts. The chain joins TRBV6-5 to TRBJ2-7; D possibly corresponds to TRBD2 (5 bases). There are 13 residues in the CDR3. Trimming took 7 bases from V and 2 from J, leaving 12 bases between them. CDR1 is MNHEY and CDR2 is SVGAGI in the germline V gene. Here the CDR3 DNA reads TGTGCCAGCAAGACAAGCGGAACCTACGAGCAGTACTTC. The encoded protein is CASKTSGTYEQYF.

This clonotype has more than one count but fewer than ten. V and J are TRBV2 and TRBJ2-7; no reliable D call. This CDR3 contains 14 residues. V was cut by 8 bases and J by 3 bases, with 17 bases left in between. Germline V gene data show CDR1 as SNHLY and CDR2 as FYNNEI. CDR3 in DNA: TGTGCCAGCCGTTTATCCTCGGTAGACTACGAGCAGTACTTC. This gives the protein CASRLSSVDYEQYF. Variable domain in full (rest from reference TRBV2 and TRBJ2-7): EPEVTQTPSHQVTQMGQEVILRCVPISNHLYFYWYRQILGQKVEFLVSFYNNEISEKSEIFDDQFSVERPDGSNFTLKIRSTKLEDSAMYFCASRLSSVDYEQYFGPGTRLTVT.

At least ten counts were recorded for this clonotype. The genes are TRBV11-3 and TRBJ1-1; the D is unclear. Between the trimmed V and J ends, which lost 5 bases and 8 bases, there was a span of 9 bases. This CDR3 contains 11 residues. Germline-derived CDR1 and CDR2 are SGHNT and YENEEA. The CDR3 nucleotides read TGTGCCAGCAGCCAAGCAAGGGAAGCTTTCTTT. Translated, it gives CASSQAREAFF.

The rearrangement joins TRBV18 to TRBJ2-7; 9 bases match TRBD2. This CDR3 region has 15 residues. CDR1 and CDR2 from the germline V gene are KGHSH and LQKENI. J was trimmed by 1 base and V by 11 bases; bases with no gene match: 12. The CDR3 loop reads CAGCPSGKQSYEQYF. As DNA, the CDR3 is TGTGCCGGCTGCCCTAGCGGGAAGCAGTCCTACGAGCAGTACTTC.

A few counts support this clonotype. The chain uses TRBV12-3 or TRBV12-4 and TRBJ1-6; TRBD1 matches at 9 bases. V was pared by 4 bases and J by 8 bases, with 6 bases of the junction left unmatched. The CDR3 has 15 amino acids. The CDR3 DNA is TGTGCCAGCAGTTCCTCCGGGACAGGGTATTCACCCCTCCACTTT. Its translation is CASSSSGTGYSPLHF.

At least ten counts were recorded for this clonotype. This chain's CDR3 is CSVRLAGGRDIQYF. In DNA, the CDR3 is TGCAGCGTCCGACTAGCGGGAGGGAGGGACATTCAGTACTTC. This chain links TRBV29-1 with TRBJ2-4; 14 bases are a match to TRBD2. Germline CDR1 and CDR2: SQVTM and ANQGSEA. The CDR3 sequence is 14 residues long. V trimming: 6 bases; J trimming: 8 bases; junction bases outside the gene matches: 6.

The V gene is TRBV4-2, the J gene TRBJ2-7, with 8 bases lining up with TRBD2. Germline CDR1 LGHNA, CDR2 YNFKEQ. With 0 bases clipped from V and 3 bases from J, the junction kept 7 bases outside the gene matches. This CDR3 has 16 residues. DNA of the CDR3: TGTGCCAGCAGCCAAGATAGCCTCGGGGGGGACTACGAGCAGTACTTC. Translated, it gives CASSQDSLGGDYEQYF.